Listed here are 31 T cell receptor beta chains from one sample, sequenced in a study of OX40 agonist ivuxolimab in advanced cancers. Profiled with immunoSEQ multiplex PCR; TCRdb holds only in-frame clones, not every one. The repertoire holds about 19,000 clones, with 83% as singletons. The material sequenced was CD4+ or CD8+ T cells sorted from blood, taken in a trial of the OX40 agonist ivuxolimab. Receptors were obtained from an adult with an advanced solid tumor such as melanoma, head and neck, liver or kidney cancer.

On this clone: The identical CDR3 is also encoded by other nucleotide sequences in the sample. V usage is TRBV19 and J usage is TRBJ2-7; 12 bases match TRBD1. The V gene end was trimmed by 5 bases and the J gene end by 4 bases; junction bases not matched to a gene: 3. The CDR3 extends over 14 amino acids. The germline gives CDR1 LNHDA, CDR2 SQIVND (reference sequence). The CDR3 loop is CASSGTGGFYEQYF. The CDR3, as DNA: TGTGCCAGTAGTGGGACAGGGGGCTTTTACGAGCAGTACTTC.

The genes are TRBV30 and TRBJ2-7, with D possibly being TRBD1 (6 bases). Germline V gene sequence: CDR1 GTSNPN, CDR2 SVGIG (reference sequence). Trimming took 8 bases from V and 3 from J, leaving 14 bases between them. This CDR3 contains 12 residues. CDR3: CAGAGVNYEQYF. CDR3 sequence (DNA): TGTGCCGGAGCAGGGGTAAACTACGAGCAGTACTTC.

This chain connects TRBV7-9 to TRBJ1-1; no reliable D call. Per the germline V gene, CDR1 is SEHNR and CDR2 is FQNEAQ (reference sequence). Trimming removed 3 bases at V and 0 bases at J, with 2 bases between. The CDR3 has 12 residues. CDR3 region: CASSFMNTEAFF. CDR3 DNA: TGTGCCAGCAGCTTTATGAACACTGAAGCTTTCTTT.

V is TRBV28 and J is TRBJ2-3; D not resolved. The CDR3 extends over 13 amino acids. The V gene's germline CDR1 is MDHEN and CDR2 SYDVKM. V was cut by 7 bases and J by 2 bases, with 10 bases left in between. The chain's CDR3 is CASISGSTDTQYF. The CDR3 DNA is TGTGCCAGCATTTCGGGTTCCACAGATACGCAGTATTTT.

The V and J genes are TRBV7-6 and TRBJ2-5; the D is unclear. The V and J ends lost 1 base and 2 bases respectively, with 8 bases between them. This CDR3 is built from 14 residues. In germline, CDR1 is SGHVS, CDR2 FNYEAQ. In DNA form, the CDR3 reads TGTGCCAGCAGCTTAGTGCCCGGACAAGAGACCCAGTACTTC. Its translation is CASSLVPGQETQYF.

V gene TRBV6-4 combines with J gene TRBJ1-1; tentative D call: TRBD1 (5 bases). Germline V gene sequence: CDR1 MRHNA, CDR2 SNTAGT. CDR3 size: 15 residues. V dropped 4 bases and J dropped 4 bases, with 16 bases sitting between them. CDR3: CASSAGDGEGTEAFF. CDR3 DNA: TGTGCCAGCAGTGCGGGGGACGGGGAGGGCACTGAAGCTTTCTTT.

The chain uses TRBV7-2 and TRBJ1-1; a possible D gene is TRBD1 (5 bases). The CDR3 is 17 residues long. The V gene lost 5 bases and the J gene lost 0 bases, with 19 bases spanning the gap. CDR1 SGHTA and CDR2 FQGNSA come from the germline V gene. CDR3 sequence reads: CASSPVGVTRLNTEAFF. CDR3 DNA: TGTGCCAGCAGCCCGGTGGGGGTTACCAGATTGAACACTGAAGCTTTCTTT.

V and J are TRBV7-2 and TRBJ2-7, with D perhaps matching TRBD2 (5 bases). Germline-derived CDR1 and CDR2 are SGHTA and FQGNSA. Between the trimmed V and J ends, which lost 6 bases and 6 bases, there was a span of 15 bases. CDR3 size: 13 residues. The CDR3 sequence is CASSGNLAIEQYF. DNA of the CDR3: TGTGCCAGCAGTGGGAACTTAGCGATCGAGCAGTACTTC.

V and J are TRBV28 and TRBJ2-7; D may correspond to TRBD1 or TRBD2 (7 bases each). V was shortened by 5 bases and J by 5 bases, with 19 bases between the two germline ends. Germline V gene data show CDR1 as MDHEN and CDR2 as SYDVKM. The CDR3 runs 15 residues. CDR3 sequence: CASSPAGGVRNEQYF. As DNA, the CDR3 is TGTGCCAGCAGTCCGGCAGGGGGGGTCAGGAACGAGCAGTACTTC.

The chain uses TRBV27 and TRBJ2-1, with no clear D. Germline CDR1 MNHEY, CDR2 SMNVEV (reference sequence). The CDR3 is made up of 15 amino acids. The V and J ends lost 0 bases and 0 bases respectively, with 6 bases between them. CDR3 bases: TGTGCCAGCAGTTTATCAGGTTACTCCTACAATGAGCAGTTCTTC. It translates to CASSLSGYSYNEQFF.

This clone was counted a few times. The gene calls are TRBV19 and TRBJ1-2; no firm D call. V was trimmed by 1 base and J by 10 bases, leaving 13 bases between them. Germline lookup yields CDR1 LNHDA and CDR2 SQIVND (reference sequence). The CDR3 runs 13 residues. The CDR3, as DNA: TGTGCCAGTAGTATAGGAGCAGTAGGAGACTACACCTTC. The encoded protein is CASSIGAVGDYTF.

CDR3 protein: CASSGWGRQANYGYTF. The CDR3 DNA reads as TGTGCCAGCAGTGGCTGGGGGCGCCAAGCTAACTATGGCTACACCTTC. This sequence joins TRBV6-1 and TRBJ1-2; D is possibly TRBD1 (6 bases). CDR1 is MNHNS and CDR2 is SASEGT in the germline V gene. V gave up 4 bases and J gave up 0 bases, with 15 bases separating them. CDR3 length equals 16 residues.

The V and J genes are TRBV6-5 and TRBJ2-7, with D possibly matching TRBD2 (6 bases). This CDR3 contains 14 residues. V was trimmed by 9 bases and J by 5 bases, leaving 20 bases between them. Per the germline V gene, CDR1 is MNHEY and CDR2 is SVGAGI. CDR3 DNA: TGTGCCAGTAGTGGCGGGACGCTCGCGCACGAGCAGTACTTC. The encoded protein is CASSGGTLAHEQYF.

This chain uses TRBV29-1 with TRBJ1-2; D gene ambiguous. The CDR3 is 13 residues long. Germline V gene sequence: CDR1 SQVTM, CDR2 ANQGSEA. The germline V and J ends were trimmed by 0 bases and 3 bases, with 8 bases remaining between them. The chain's CDR3 is CSVEDRGYYGYTF. The CDR3 nucleotides read TGCAGCGTTGAAGATCGAGGGTACTATGGCTACACCTTC.

J is TRBJ2-1 and V is TRBV14, with D unclear. The CDR3 loop spans 13 amino acids. Trimming cost V 1 base and J 6 bases, with 7 bases left between them. CDR1 is SGHDN, CDR2 FVKESK, per germline. CDR3 protein: CASSQVSFNEQFF. The CDR3 DNA follows: TGTGCCAGCAGCCAAGTTTCTTTCAATGAGCAGTTCTTC.

The V and J genes are TRBV19 and TRBJ2-5, with D perhaps assigned TRBD1 or TRBD2 (5 bases each). Germline V lookup: CDR1 LNHDA, CDR2 SQIVND (reference sequence). This CDR3 contains 15 residues. Deletions cut 6 bases from V and 4 bases from J, with 18 bases between. CDR3 amino acids: CASSHGGPGSETQYF. CDR3 DNA: TGTGCCAGTAGCCATGGGGGACCAGGGTCAGAGACCCAGTACTTC.

The chain is built from TRBV6-1 and TRBJ1-5, with D perhaps TRBD1 (5 bases). The CDR3 runs 14 residues. Per the germline V gene, CDR1 is MNHNS and CDR2 is SASEGT. V was trimmed by 2 bases and J by 7 bases, leaving 12 bases between them. The CDR3 spells CASSESGSHQPQHF. In nucleotides, the CDR3 is TGTGCCAGCAGTGAATCAGGGTCCCACCAGCCCCAGCATTTT.

This chain joins TRBV9 and TRBJ2-7; possibly TRBD1 or TRBD2 for D (5 bases each). This CDR3 has 14 residues. The germline V gene has CDR1 SGDLS and CDR2 YYNGEE. V gave up 3 bases and J gave up 0 bases, with 10 bases separating them. The CDR3, as DNA: TGTGCCAGCAGCGGTTCCGGGACCTCCTACGAGCAGTACTTC. Its translation is CASSGSGTSYEQYF.

In this sample, this clone turned up once. V usage is TRBV27 and J usage is TRBJ1-1; TRBD1 is a possible D gene (6 bases). V lost 3 bases, J lost 4 bases, and 9 bases lay in between. Germline CDR1 reads MNHEY; CDR2 reads SMNVEV (reference sequence). The CDR3 spans 13 residues. In nucleotides, the CDR3 is TGTGCCAGCAGTTTGGGGGCGGCCACTGAAGCTTTCTTT. This codes for CASSLGAATEAFF.

The chain combines TRBV2 with TRBJ2-7; TRBD2 matches at 10 bases. CDR1 SNHLY and CDR2 FYNNEI come from the germline V gene. The CDR3 consists of 15 residues. Losses at the gene ends were 7 bases for V and 0 bases for J; bases not matched to a gene: 6. CDR3: CASKVLAGGSYEQYF. The CDR3 region has the DNA TGTGCCAGCAAGGTTTTAGCGGGGGGCTCCTACGAGCAGTACTTC.

The genes are TRBV2 and TRBJ1-4; perhaps TRBD1 as D (5 bases). V was clipped by 0 bases and J by 0 bases, with 11 bases between them. Per the germline V gene, CDR1 is SNHLY and CDR2 is FYNNEI. This CDR3 is 17 amino acids long. The CDR3 coding sequence is TGTGCCAGCAGTGAAGCGGGCGGGACCGCAACTAATGAAAAACTGTTTTTT. Translated: CASSEAGGTATNEKLFF.

This clone was counted between two and nine times. The V call is TRBV29-1, the J call TRBJ2-2; TRBD2 agrees at 10 bases. Germline V gene sequence: CDR1 SQVTM, CDR2 ANQGSEA. V lost 6 bases and J lost 6; bases outside the gene matches: 7. The CDR3 is made up of 14 amino acids. The CDR3 loop is CSVGSGGASGELFF. The CDR3 bases are TGCAGCGTGGGCAGCGGGGGGGCTTCCGGGGAGCTGTTTTTT.

The V and J genes are TRBV27 and TRBJ2-1; D is perhaps TRBD2 (7 bases). V gave up 5 bases and J gave up 8 bases, with 22 bases separating them. CDR3 length: 16 residues. The germline gives CDR1 MNHEY, CDR2 SMNVEV (reference sequence). CDR3 in DNA: TGTGCCAGCAGTGAACTGGACAGCGCGGGGGCGGATGAGCAGTTCTTC. It yields the protein CASSELDSAGADEQFF.

The gene calls are TRBV7-2 and TRBJ2-7, with TRBD1 identical over 8 bases. Germline V CDR1 and CDR2: SGHTA, FQGNSA. V lost 2 bases, J lost 5 bases, and 8 bases stayed unmatched. This CDR3 is 15 amino acids long. The CDR3 reads CASSLIGQGRNEQYF. The CDR3 bases are TGTGCCAGCAGCTTAATAGGACAGGGACGGAACGAGCAGTACTTC.

V and J are TRBV27 and TRBJ1-5, with TRBD1 matching over 8 bases. J gave up 2 bases and V 4 bases, and 7 bases lay outside the gene matches. This CDR3 spans 16 amino acids. From germline, CDR1 is MNHEY and CDR2 SMNVEV (reference sequence). CDR3 DNA sequence: TGTGCCAGCAGTTCCTGGACAGGGTTTGGCAATCAGCCCCAGCATTTT. This translates into CASSSWTGFGNQPQHF.

This sequence joins TRBV7-6 and TRBJ2-1; TRBD2 might be the D (5 bases). The ends were cut back, 2 bases at V and 7 bases at J, with 12 bases in the middle. Germline CDR1 reads SGHVS; CDR2 reads FNYEAQ. This CDR3 has 14 residues. The CDR3 spells CASSLLALGNEQFF. The CDR3 DNA reads as TGTGCCAGCAGCTTACTAGCACTCGGTAATGAGCAGTTCTTC.

The V gene is TRBV7-9, the J gene TRBJ2-7; 7 bases map to TRBD1. CDR1 and CDR2 (germline): SEHNR, FQNEAQ (reference sequence). The junction had 5 bases not matched to a gene; V was cut back by 4 bases and J by 2 bases. CDR3 length: 14 residues. The CDR3, as DNA: TGTGCCAGCAGCTCGACAGGGAACCCCTACGAGCAGTACTTC. This translates into CASSSTGNPYEQYF.

This clone was observed a single time. V is TRBV5-1 and J is TRBJ2-1; 11 bases align to TRBD2. V dropped 3 bases and J dropped 1; count of bases not matched to a gene: 3. CDR1 and CDR2 (germline): SGHRS, YFSETQ. The CDR3 is made up of 16 amino acids. The CDR3 is CASSYGTSGSYNEQFF. CDR3 sequence (DNA): TGCGCCAGCAGCTATGGGACTAGCGGTTCCTACAATGAGCAGTTCTTC.

The chain carries TRBV4-3 and TRBJ2-7; D is possibly TRBD2 (5 bases). The CDR3 contains 17 residues. V lost 0 bases, J lost 1 base, and 16 bases lay in between. Germline loops: CDR1 LGHNA, CDR2 YSLEER. The CDR3 here is CASSQDLAGAFSYEQYF. The CDR3 bases are TGCGCCAGCAGCCAAGATCTGGCGGGCGCTTTTTCCTACGAGCAGTACTTC.

This clone was detected only once. The chain has TRBV4-1 and TRBJ2-7; D is perhaps TRBD1 (5 bases). The CDR3 consists of 14 residues. CDR1 MGHRA and CDR2 YSYEKL come from the germline V gene. V was cut by 5 bases and J by 0 bases, with 11 bases left in between. The CDR3, as DNA: TGCGCCAGCAGCTCACAGGCCATCTCCTACGAGCAGTACTTC. Translating it yields CASSSQAISYEQYF.

This clone has more than one count but fewer than ten. The genes are TRBV28 and TRBJ1-2; D remains ambiguous. The CDR3 is 13 amino acids. With 6 bases removed from V and 8 bases from J, the gap between germline ends came to 16 bases. CDR1 is MDHEN and CDR2 is SYDVKM in the germline V gene. CDR3 sequence (DNA): TGTGCCAGCAGCTTTACGGTAGCTGACGGCTACACCTTC. This translates into CASSFTVADGYTF.